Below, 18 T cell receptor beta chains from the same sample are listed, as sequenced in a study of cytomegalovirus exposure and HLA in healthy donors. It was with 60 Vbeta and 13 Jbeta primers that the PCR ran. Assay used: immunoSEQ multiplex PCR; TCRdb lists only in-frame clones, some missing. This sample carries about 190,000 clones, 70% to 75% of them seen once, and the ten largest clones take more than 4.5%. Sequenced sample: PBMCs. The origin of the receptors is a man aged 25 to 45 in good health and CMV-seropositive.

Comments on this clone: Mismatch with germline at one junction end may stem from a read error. The CDR3 coding sequence is TGTTCCAGCAGCCCACGACAGGGGGCCCAAGAGACCCAGTACTTC. Protein sequence: CSSSPRQGAQETQYF. This sequence joins TRBV7-9 and TRBJ2-5; TRBD1 aligns across 10 bases. CDR1 SEHNR and CDR2 FQNEAQ come from the germline V gene (reference sequence). This CDR3 spans 15 amino acids.

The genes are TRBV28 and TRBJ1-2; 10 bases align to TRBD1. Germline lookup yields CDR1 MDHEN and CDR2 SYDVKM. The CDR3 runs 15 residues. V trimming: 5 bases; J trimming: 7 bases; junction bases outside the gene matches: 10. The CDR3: CASSTTGTGVTGYTF. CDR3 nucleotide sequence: TGTGCCAGCAGTACTACCGGGACAGGGGTAACTGGCTACACCTTC.

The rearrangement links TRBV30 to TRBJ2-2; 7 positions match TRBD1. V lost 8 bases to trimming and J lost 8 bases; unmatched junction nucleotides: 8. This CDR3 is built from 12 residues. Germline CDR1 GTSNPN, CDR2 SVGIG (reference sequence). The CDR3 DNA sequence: TGTGCCGGCAGGGGGTTAGCGGGGGAGCTGTTTTTT. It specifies CAGRGLAGELFF. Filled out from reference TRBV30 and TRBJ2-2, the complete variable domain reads SQTIHQWPATLVQPVGSPLSLECTVEGTSNPNLYWYRQAAGRGLQLLFYSVGIGQISSEVPQNLSASRPQDRQFILSSKKLLLSDSGFYLCAGRGLAGELFFGEGSRLTVL.

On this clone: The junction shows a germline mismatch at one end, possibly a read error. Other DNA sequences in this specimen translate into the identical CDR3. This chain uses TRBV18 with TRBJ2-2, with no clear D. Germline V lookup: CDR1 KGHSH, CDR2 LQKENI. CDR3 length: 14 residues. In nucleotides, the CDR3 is TGCGCCAGCTCACCCGCGAAGAGGACCGGGGAGCTGTTTTTT. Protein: CASSPAKRTGELFF. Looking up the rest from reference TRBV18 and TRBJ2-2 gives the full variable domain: NAGVMQNPRHLVRRRGQEARLRCSPMKGHSHVYWYRQLPEEGLKFMVYLQKENIIDESGMPKERFSAEFPKEGPSILRIQQVVRGDSAAYFCASSPAKRTGELFFGEGSRLTVL.

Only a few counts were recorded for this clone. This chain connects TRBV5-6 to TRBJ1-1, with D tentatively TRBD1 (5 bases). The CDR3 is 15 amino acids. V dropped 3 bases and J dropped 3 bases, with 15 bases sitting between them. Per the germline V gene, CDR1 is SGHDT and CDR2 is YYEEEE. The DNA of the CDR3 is TGTGCCAGCAGCTCATGGGGGGGTGTGGACACTGAAGCTTTCTTT. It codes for CASSSWGGVDTEAFF.

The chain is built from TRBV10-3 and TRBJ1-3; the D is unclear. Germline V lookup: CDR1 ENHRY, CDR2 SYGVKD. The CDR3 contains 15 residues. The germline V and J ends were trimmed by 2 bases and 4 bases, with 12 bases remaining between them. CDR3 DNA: TGTGCCATCAGTGAGCAGGTCTCGGGAGGAAACACCATATATTTT. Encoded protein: CAISEQVSGGNTIYF.

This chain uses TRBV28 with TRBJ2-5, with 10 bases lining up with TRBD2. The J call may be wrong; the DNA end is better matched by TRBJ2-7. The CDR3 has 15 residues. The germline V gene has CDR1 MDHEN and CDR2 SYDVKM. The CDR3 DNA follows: TGTGCCAGCAGCTCTCTAGCGGGAGAGGCCTACGAGCAGTACTTC. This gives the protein CASSSLAGEAYEQYF.

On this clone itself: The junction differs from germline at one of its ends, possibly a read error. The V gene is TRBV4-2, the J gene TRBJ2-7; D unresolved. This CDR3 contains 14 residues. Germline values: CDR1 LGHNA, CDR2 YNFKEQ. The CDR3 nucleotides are TGTGCCAGCAGCCAAACGAAAGTGCGGCTACGAAGTCGGTTC. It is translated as CASSQTKVRLRSRF.

The CDR3 reads CASSQSGSSYEQYF. The CDR3 DNA follows: TGCGCCAGCAGCCAGAGCGGGTCCTCCTACGAGCAGTACTTC. The chain uses TRBV5-1 and TRBJ2-7; tentative D call: TRBD2 (6 bases). V was cut by 4 bases and J by 0 bases, with 11 bases left in between. Germline V gene sequence: CDR1 SGHRS, CDR2 YFSETQ. The CDR3 consists of 14 residues.

The CDR3 DNA reads TGTGCCAGCAGGTCGACAGATCAGCCCCAGCATTTT. Protein: CASRSTDQPQHF. The chain couples TRBV6-6 to TRBJ1-5; TRBD1 is a possible D gene (5 bases). V shed 6 bases and J shed 5 bases, with 8 bases lying between them. Germline CDR1 is MNHNY and CDR2 is SVGAGI (reference sequence). The CDR3 spans 12 residues.

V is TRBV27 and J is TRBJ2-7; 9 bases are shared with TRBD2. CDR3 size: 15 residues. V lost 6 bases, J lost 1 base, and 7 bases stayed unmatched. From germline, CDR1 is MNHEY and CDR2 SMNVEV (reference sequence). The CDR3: CASRVSGGLSYEQYF. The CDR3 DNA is TGTGCCAGCAGGGTAAGCGGGGGGCTATCCTACGAGCAGTACTTC.

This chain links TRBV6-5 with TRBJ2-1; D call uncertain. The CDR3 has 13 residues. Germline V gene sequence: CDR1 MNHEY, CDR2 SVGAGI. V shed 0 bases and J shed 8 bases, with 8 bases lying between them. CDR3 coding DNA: TGTGCCAGCAGTTACTCGAGAGGCCATGAGCAGTTCTTC. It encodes CASSYSRGHEQFF.

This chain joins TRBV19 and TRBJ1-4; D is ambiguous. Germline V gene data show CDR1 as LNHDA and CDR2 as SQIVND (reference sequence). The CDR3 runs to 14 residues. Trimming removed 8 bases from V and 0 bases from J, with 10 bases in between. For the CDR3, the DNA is TGTGCCAGTTCCGGTGTTGCAACTAATGAAAAACTGTTTTTT. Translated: CASSGVATNEKLFF.

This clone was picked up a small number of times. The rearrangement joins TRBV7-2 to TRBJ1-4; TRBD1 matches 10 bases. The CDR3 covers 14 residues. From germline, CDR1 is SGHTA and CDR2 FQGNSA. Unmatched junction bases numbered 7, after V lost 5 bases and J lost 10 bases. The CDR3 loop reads CASSAGTGEGKLFF. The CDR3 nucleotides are TGTGCCAGCAGCGCCGGGACAGGGGAAGGAAAACTGTTTTTT. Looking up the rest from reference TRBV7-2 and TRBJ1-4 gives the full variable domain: GAGVSQSPSNKVTEKGKDVELRCDPISGHTALYWYRQSLGQGLEFLIYFQGNSAPDKSGLPSDRFSAERTGGSVSTLTIQRTQQEDSAVYLCASSAGTGEGKLFFGSGTQLSVL.

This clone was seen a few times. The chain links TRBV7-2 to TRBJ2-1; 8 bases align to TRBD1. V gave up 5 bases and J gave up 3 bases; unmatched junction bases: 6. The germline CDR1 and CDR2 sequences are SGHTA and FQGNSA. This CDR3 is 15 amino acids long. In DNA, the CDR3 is TGTGCCAGCAGCCCGGGGACAGGCCTCTACAATGAGCAGTTCTTC. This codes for CASSPGTGLYNEQFF.

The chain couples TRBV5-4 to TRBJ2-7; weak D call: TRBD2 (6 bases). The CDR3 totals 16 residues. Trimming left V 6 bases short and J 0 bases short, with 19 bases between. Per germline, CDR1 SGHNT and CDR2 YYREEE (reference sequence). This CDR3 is CASNKGGTQSSYEQYF. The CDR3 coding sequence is TGTGCCAGCAACAAAGGAGGGACGCAGAGCTCCTACGAGCAGTACTTC.

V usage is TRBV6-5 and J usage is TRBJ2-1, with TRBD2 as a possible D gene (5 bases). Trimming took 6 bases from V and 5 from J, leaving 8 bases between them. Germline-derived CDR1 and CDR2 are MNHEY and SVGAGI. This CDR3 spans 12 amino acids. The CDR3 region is CASRLADNEQFF. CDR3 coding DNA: TGTGCCAGCAGGCTAGCCGACAATGAGCAGTTCTTC.

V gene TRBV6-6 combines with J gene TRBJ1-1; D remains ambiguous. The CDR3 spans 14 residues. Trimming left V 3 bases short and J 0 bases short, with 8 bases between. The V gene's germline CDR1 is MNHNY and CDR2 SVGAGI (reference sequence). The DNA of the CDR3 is TGTGCCAGCAGTTATCCGGGTATGAACACTGAAGCTTTCTTT. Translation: CASSYPGMNTEAFF.